The next 30 T cell receptor beta chains were all read from a single sample in a study of PD-1 blockade in classical Hodgkin lymphoma. This table comes from immunoSEQ multiplex PCR, and its TCRdb copy is limited to in-frame clones, with some not included. The data contain about 7,600 clones, about 74% of them singletons. Each patient relapsed following autologous stem cell transplantation, and prior brentuximab vedotin exposure differed. The study purified CD4+ T cells from thawed PBMCs using magnetic negative selection. The sample consisted of CD4+ T cells from blood, taken at baseline. These receptors originate from a human donor with classical Hodgkin lymphoma.

CDR3 sequence: CASSVWGEGSYEQYF. CDR3 sequence (DNA): TGTGCCAGCAGTGTCTGGGGAGAAGGGTCCTACGAGCAGTACTTC. The chain carries TRBV2 and TRBJ2-5; D is perhaps TRBD2 (5 bases). Matching the DNA end better, TRBJ2-7 makes the J call doubtful. CDR1 SNHLY and CDR2 FYNNEI come from the germline V gene. The CDR3 is 15 residues long.

J is TRBJ2-3 and V is TRBV10-1; the match to TRBD1 covers 9 bases. V was clipped by 9 bases and J by 5 bases; unmatched bases: 12. The CDR3 contains 15 residues. CDR1 is WNHNN, CDR2 SYGVQD, per germline (reference sequence). The DNA for the CDR3 is TGCGCCAGAGCTAGGACAGGGGATTACGAAGATACGCAGTATTTT. It is translated as CARARTGDYEDTQYF.

The genes are TRBV7-7 and TRBJ2-1; 8 bases are a match to TRBD2. With 5 bases clipped from V and 7 bases from J, the junction kept 10 bases outside the gene matches. This CDR3 region has 15 residues. CDR1 is SSHAT, CDR2 FNYEAQ, per germline (reference sequence). In DNA, the CDR3 is TGTGCCAGCAGCCCCGGGACTAGTGGGGGAAATGAGCAGTTCTTC. Translating gives CASSPGTSGGNEQFF.

The chain uses TRBV9 and TRBJ2-5, with 9 bases lining up with TRBD1. This CDR3 comprises 16 residues. Germline V CDR1 and CDR2: SGDLS, YYNGEE. The ends lost 0 bases at V and 4 bases at J; junction bases unmatched: 7. The CDR3 DNA follows: TGTGCCAGCAGCGTAGCTACGTTGACAGGGGGAGAGACCCAGTACTTC. It encodes CASSVATLTGGETQYF.

This clone was seen a single time. The chain combines TRBV7-9 with TRBJ1-5; D call uncertain. This CDR3 has 15 residues. CDR1 SEHNR and CDR2 FQNEAQ come from the germline V gene (reference sequence). The ends were cut back, 5 bases at V and 2 bases at J, with 13 bases in the middle. The CDR3 loop is CASSPAGRGNQPQHF. In DNA form, the CDR3 reads TGTGCCAGCAGCCCCGCCGGCAGAGGCAATCAGCCCCAGCATTTT.

The rearrangement joins TRBV5-1 to TRBJ1-6; 10 bases map to TRBD1. This CDR3 contains 16 residues. CDR1 and CDR2 (germline): SGHRS, YFSETQ. After removal of 5 bases from V and 10 bases from J, the junction contained 12 bases not matched to a gene. The CDR3 sequence: CASRSLRQGAGSPLHF. As DNA, the CDR3 is TGCGCCAGCAGGTCTCTGAGACAGGGGGCAGGATCACCCCTCCACTTT. Using reference TRBV5-1 and TRBJ1-6 for the parts outside the CDR3, the full variable domain is KAGVTQTPRYLIKTRGQQVTLSCSPISGHRSVSWYQQTPGQGLQFLFEYFSETQRNKGNFPGRFSGRQFSNSRSEMNVSTLELGDSALYLCASRSLRQGAGSPLHFGNGTRLTVT.

J is TRBJ1-2 and V is TRBV19, with D hard to call. V lost 5 bases and J lost 4, with 8 bases in between. Germline CDR1 LNHDA, CDR2 SQIVND (reference sequence). CDR3 length: 12 residues. Here the CDR3 reads CASSRSSYGYTF. The CDR3 coding sequence is TGTGCCAGTAGTCGATCTTCCTATGGCTACACCTTC.

This clone showed up just once. J is TRBJ1-2 and V is TRBV7-2; D uncertain. CDR1 is SGHTA and CDR2 is FQGNSA in the germline V gene. This CDR3 has 13 amino acids. Trimming removed 0 bases from V and 8 bases from J, with 10 bases in between. The CDR3: CASSLAGAWGYTF. The DNA for the CDR3 is TGTGCCAGCAGCTTAGCAGGAGCCTGGGGCTACACCTTC.

The gene calls are TRBV19 and TRBJ1-5; TRBD1 is a possible D gene (6 bases). Deletions cut 8 bases from V and 0 bases from J, with 14 bases between. The CDR3 contains 15 residues. Per the germline V gene, CDR1 is LNHDA and CDR2 is SQIVND (reference sequence). CDR3 sequence (DNA): TGTGCCAGTCGGCTGGACAGTAATAGCAATCAGCCCCAGCATTTT. It encodes CASRLDSNSNQPQHF.

This chain links TRBV6-6 with TRBJ1-3; D is uncertain. V gave up 1 base and J gave up 2 bases, with 6 bases separating them. Germline values: CDR1 MNHNY, CDR2 SVGAGI (reference sequence). CDR3 length: 14 amino acids. The CDR3 coding sequence is TGTGCCAGCAGTTACTATCCCCCTGGAAACACCATATATTTT. Its translation is CASSYYPPGNTIYF.

The CDR3 sequence: CASSEVGGSSPLHF. The CDR3 DNA follows: TGTGCCAGCAGTGAGGTAGGGGGAAGTTCACCCCTCCACTTT. The chain is built from TRBV6-4 and TRBJ1-6, with D tentatively TRBD1 (6 bases). The germline gives CDR1 MRHNA, CDR2 SNTAGT. The V end lost 3 bases, the J end lost 9 bases, and 12 bases lay between the germline ends. This CDR3 is 14 amino acids long.

The chain employs TRBV28 and TRBJ1-5, with 7 bases fitting TRBD1. The CDR3 loop spans 13 amino acids. The germline CDR1 and CDR2 sequences are MDHEN and SYDVKM. The J segment lost 7 bases and the V segment lost 4 bases, leaving 4 bases of the junction unmatched. The CDR3 coding sequence is TGTGCCAGCAGTTCTCAGGGGGTGCAGCCCCAGCATTTT. It translates to CASSSQGVQPQHF.

V usage is TRBV2 and J usage is TRBJ2-1; weak D call: TRBD1 (5 bases). Germline-derived CDR1 and CDR2 are SNHLY and FYNNEI. The V and J ends lost 2 bases and 9 bases respectively, with 11 bases between them. CDR3 length: 13 residues. The CDR3 region has the DNA TGTGCCAGCAGTGAACTCGAAGGGGCTGAGCAGTTCTTC. Translation gives CASSELEGAEQFF.

The chain has TRBV12-5 and TRBJ2-3; TRBD2 aligns across 7 bases. The V segment lost 1 base and the J segment 0 bases; nucleotides outside the gene matches: 1. Germline V CDR1 and CDR2: LGHNT, FRNRAP. This CDR3 region has 15 residues. This CDR3 is CASGLGLASTDTQYF. CDR3 DNA: TGTGCTAGTGGTTTGGGACTAGCCAGCACAGATACGCAGTATTTT.

The rearrangement uses TRBV2 and TRBJ2-7; 7 bases line up with TRBD1. Losses at the gene ends were 3 bases for V and 3 bases for J; bases not matched to a gene: 5. Germline-derived CDR1 and CDR2 are SNHLY and FYNNEI. This CDR3 region has 14 residues. The DNA of the CDR3 is TGTGCCAGCAGTGACCAGGGACAGATCTACGAGCAGTACTTC. This encodes CASSDQGQIYEQYF.

V gene TRBV28 combines with J gene TRBJ1-6; TRBD1 might be the D (5 bases). Trimming stripped 2 bases from V and 1 base from J, with 15 bases between. Germline CDR1 reads MDHEN; CDR2 reads SYDVKM. This CDR3 spans 18 amino acids. The CDR3 DNA is TGTGCCAGCAGTTTAGGCGAGCGGGGCTGGTCCTATAATTCACCCCTCCACTTT. Residues: CASSLGERGWSYNSPLHF.

V usage is TRBV10-3 and J usage is TRBJ1-5; unclear D gene. V gave up 4 bases and J gave up 5 bases, with 9 bases separating them. Germline V CDR1 and CDR2: ENHRY, SYGVKD. This CDR3 region has 13 residues. The CDR3: CAISVSVDQPQHF. CDR3 DNA sequence: TGTGCCATCAGTGTCAGTGTTGATCAGCCCCAGCATTTT.

This chain joins TRBV19 and TRBJ2-6; TRBD1 matches at 7 bases. This CDR3 spans 18 amino acids. V shed 4 bases, J shed 0 bases, and the junction held 9 bases outside the gene matches. Germline V CDR1 and CDR2: LNHDA, SQIVND (reference sequence). The CDR3: CASSTATGPSSGANVLTF. For the CDR3, the DNA is TGTGCCAGTAGTACTGCGACAGGGCCGAGCTCTGGGGCCAACGTCCTGACTTTC.

This clone has only a few counts. The V and J genes are TRBV5-1 and TRBJ2-4, with a tentative D call TRBD1 (6 bases). The CDR3 consists of 15 residues. V was clipped by 7 bases and J by 7 bases, with 21 bases between them. Germline CDR1 SGHRS, CDR2 YFSETQ. The CDR3 is CASRQEVQGGNIQYF. The CDR3, as DNA: TGCGCCAGCCGCCAGGAGGTACAGGGTGGGAACATTCAGTACTTC.

This sequence joins TRBV11-3 and TRBJ2-3; D unclear. Trimming took 1 base from V and 10 from J, leaving 12 bases between them. Per germline, CDR1 SGHNT and CDR2 YENEEA. CDR3 length equals 13 residues. CDR3 in amino acids: CASSLGPKRPQYF. The CDR3 DNA sequence: TGTGCCAGCAGCTTAGGCCCGAAGAGGCCGCAGTATTTT.

V and J are TRBV7-9 and TRBJ1-5; TRBD1 matches at 8 bases. Unmatched junction bases numbered 1, after V lost 3 bases and J lost 0 bases. The CDR3 runs to 15 residues. Per germline, CDR1 SEHNR and CDR2 FQNEAQ (reference sequence). CDR3 coding DNA: TGTGCCAGCAGCTTCGACAGGGGTAGCAATCAGCCCCAGCATTTT. It specifies CASSFDRGSNQPQHF.

The genes are TRBV5-4 and TRBJ2-3, with 10 bases aligning to TRBD2. Germline V gene data show CDR1 as SGHNT and CDR2 as YYREEE (reference sequence). This CDR3 region has 16 residues. Germline trimming cut 0 bases from V and 1 base from J; bases unmatched to any gene: 2. The CDR3 is CASSLATSGRTDTQYF. As DNA, the CDR3 is TGTGCCAGCAGCTTGGCGACTAGCGGGCGCACAGATACGCAGTATTTT.

This clone appeared a few times. The chain recombines TRBV25-1 with TRBJ2-1; TRBD1 might be the D (6 bases). In germline, CDR1 is MGHDK, CDR2 SYGVNS. The CDR3 runs to 14 residues. V lost 0 bases and J lost 7, with 10 bases in between. CDR3 sequence reads: CASSEYRGGNEQFF. DNA of the CDR3: TGTGCCAGCAGTGAATATCGAGGGGGTAATGAGCAGTTCTTC.

CDR3 protein: CASTPTGGSTEAFF. Written as DNA, the CDR3 is TGTGCCAGCACCCCAACGGGGGGCTCCACTGAAGCTTTCTTT. The V call is TRBV5-4, the J call TRBJ1-1; weak D call: TRBD1 (6 bases). Trimming left V 6 bases short and J 4 bases short, with 16 bases between. Germline V gives CDR1 SGHNT, CDR2 YYREEE (reference sequence). The CDR3 length is 14 residues.

In DNA form, the CDR3 reads TGTGCCAGCAGCTTGGCGGGACAGGGGTGGAATGAGCAGTTCTTC. Translation gives CASSLAGQGWNEQFF. The V call is TRBV5-6, the J call TRBJ2-1; 10 bases match TRBD1. The germline gives CDR1 SGHDT, CDR2 YYEEEE. The V gene end was trimmed by 0 bases and the J gene end by 7 bases; junction bases not matched to a gene: 4. This CDR3 is 15 amino acids long.

CDR3 sequence: CASSLAGRVVETQYF. The CDR3 DNA sequence: TGTGCCAGCAGCTTAGCGGGCAGGGTGGTGGAGACCCAGTACTTC. V usage is TRBV7-9 and J usage is TRBJ2-5, with a tentative D call TRBD1 (5 bases). The CDR3 spans 15 residues. V lost 0 bases to trimming and J lost 5 bases, with 13 bases between them. Looked up from germline, CDR1 is SEHNR and CDR2 is FQNEAQ (reference sequence).

The CDR3 region is CASSEAGLRDTQYF. The CDR3 nucleotides read TGTGCCAGCAGTGAAGCCGGCCTAAGAGATACGCAGTATTTT. The gene calls are TRBV6-1 and TRBJ2-3, with unresolved D. The CDR3 runs 14 residues. Germline V gene lookup returns CDR1 MNHNS and CDR2 SASEGT. V lost 0 bases to trimming and J lost 5 bases, with 9 bases between them.

This clone was counted a single time. The J gene is TRBJ2-3, the V gene TRBV10-2; D is undetermined. The germline gives CDR1 WSHSY, CDR2 SAAADI. Trimming removed 7 bases at V and 2 bases at J, with 10 bases between. The CDR3 loop spans 13 amino acids. The CDR3 DNA sequence: TGCGCCAGCAAACGGCGGACCACAGATACGCAGTATTTT. Protein product: CASKRRTTDTQYF.

This clone occurred once. The chain couples TRBV29-1 to TRBJ2-1; 9 bases align to TRBD2. The CDR3 runs 11 residues. Germline-derived CDR1 and CDR2 are SQVTM and ANQGSEA. The junction had 5 bases not matched to a gene; V was cut back by 8 bases and J by 9 bases. The CDR3 DNA reads as TGCAGCACAGGGACTAGCATTGAGCAGTTCTTC. It yields the protein CSTGTSIEQFF.

The J gene is TRBJ1-1, the V gene TRBV5-5, with unresolved D. Germline CDR1 reads SGHKS; CDR2 reads YYEKEE (reference sequence). V lost 4 bases and J lost 3, with 10 bases in between. This CDR3 is built from 13 residues. The CDR3, as DNA: TGTGCCAGCAGCCGAATCCCTGACACTGAAGCTTTCTTT. Amino acids: CASSRIPDTEAFF.